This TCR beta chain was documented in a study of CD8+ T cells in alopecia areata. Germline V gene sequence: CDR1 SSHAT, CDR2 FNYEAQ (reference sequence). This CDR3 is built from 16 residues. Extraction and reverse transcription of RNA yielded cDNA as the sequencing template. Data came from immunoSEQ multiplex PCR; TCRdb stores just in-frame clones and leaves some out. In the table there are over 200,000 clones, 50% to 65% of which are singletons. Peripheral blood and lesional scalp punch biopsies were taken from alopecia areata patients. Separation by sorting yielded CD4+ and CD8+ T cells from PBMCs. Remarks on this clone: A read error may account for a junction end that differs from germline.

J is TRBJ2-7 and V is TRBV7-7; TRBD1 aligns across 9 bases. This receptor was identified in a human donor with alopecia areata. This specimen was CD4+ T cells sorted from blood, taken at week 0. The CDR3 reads CASSPLGQGQGYEQYF. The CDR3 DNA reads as TGTGCTAGCAGCCCCCTAGGACAGGGGCAAGGGTACGAGCAGTACTTC.